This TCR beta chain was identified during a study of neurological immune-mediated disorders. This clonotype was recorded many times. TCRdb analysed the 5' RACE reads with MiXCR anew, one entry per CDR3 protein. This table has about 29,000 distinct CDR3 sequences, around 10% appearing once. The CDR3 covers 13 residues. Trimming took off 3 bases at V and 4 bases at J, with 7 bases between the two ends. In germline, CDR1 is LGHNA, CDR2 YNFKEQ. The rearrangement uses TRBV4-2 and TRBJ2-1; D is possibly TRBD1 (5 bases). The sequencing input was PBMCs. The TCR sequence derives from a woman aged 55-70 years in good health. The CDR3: CASSQGQYNEQFF. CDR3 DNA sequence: TGTGCCAGCAGCCAGGGGCAGTACAATGAGCAGTTCTTC.